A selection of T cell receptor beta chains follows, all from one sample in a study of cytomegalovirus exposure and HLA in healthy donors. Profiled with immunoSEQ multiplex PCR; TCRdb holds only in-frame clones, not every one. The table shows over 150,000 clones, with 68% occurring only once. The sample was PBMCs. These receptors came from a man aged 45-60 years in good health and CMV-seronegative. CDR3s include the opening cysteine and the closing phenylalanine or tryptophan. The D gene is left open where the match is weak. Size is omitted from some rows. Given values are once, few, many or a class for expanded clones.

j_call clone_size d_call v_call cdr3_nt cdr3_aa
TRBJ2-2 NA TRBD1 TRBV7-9 TGTGCCAGCAGCTTACCTCCAGGGACAGGGTTTACCGGGGAGCTGTTTTTT CASSLPPGTGFTGELFF
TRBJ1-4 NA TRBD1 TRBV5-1 TGCGCCAGCAGCTTGCACGCCACAGGGGGGGCTAATGAAAAACTGTTTTTT CASSLHATGGANEKLFF
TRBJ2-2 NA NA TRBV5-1 TGCGCCAGCAGCTTGGCATCAGGGCTGGCCACCGGGGAGCTGTTTTTT CASSLASGLATGELFF
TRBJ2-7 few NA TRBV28 TGTGCCAGCAGTTTAAGGGAGCCCTCCTACGAGCAGTACTTC CASSLREPSYEQYF
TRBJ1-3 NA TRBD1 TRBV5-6 TGTGCCAGCAGTTGGACAGGGTCTGGAAACACCATATATTTT CASSWTGSGNTIYF
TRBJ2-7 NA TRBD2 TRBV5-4 TGTGCCAGCAGCTTGGGACTAGCGGGGACCGCCTACGAGCAGTACTTC CASSLGLAGTAYEQYF
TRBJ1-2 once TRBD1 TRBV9 TGTGCCAGCAGCCTCCTCTCGGACAGGATCTATGGCTACACCTTC CASSLLSDRIYGYTF
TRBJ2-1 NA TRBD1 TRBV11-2 TGTGCCAGCTGGATAGGGACAGGGGGCCCTAATTCCTACAATGAGCAGTTCTTC CASWIGTGGPNSYNEQFF
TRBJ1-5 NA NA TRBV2 TGTGCCAGCGAGGGACTGAGAAATCAGCCCCAGCATTTT CASEGLRNQPQHF
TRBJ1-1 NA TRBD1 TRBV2 TGTGCCAGCAACTACCGGGACAGCAGTGAAGCTTTCTTT CASNYRDSSEAFF